Given below is one T cell receptor beta chain in context. Ages ranged from about 18 to 89 years, with residence in about two dozen US areas. Before being deemed recovered, Cohort 3 donors had two negative PCRs, clearance, or symptom resolution. These data come from a study of blood T cell repertoires in COVID-19. Study-level information: COVID-19 samples, acute and convalescent, were from the United States, Italy and Spain. PBMCs, B-cell-depleted T cells, or T cells provided the cDNA or gDNA that made up the material.

TCRdb keeps only in-frame clones here, not all; method: immunoSEQ multiplex PCR. The repertoire holds about 250,000 clones, with over 75% as singletons. From germline, CDR1 is LNHDA and CDR2 SQIVND (reference sequence). The CDR3 has 14 amino acids. After removal of 4 bases from V and 1 base from J, the junction contained 2 bases not matched to a gene. The sample taken for sequencing was PBMCs or T cells enriched from blood (not recorded which). This chain joins TRBV19 and TRBJ1-1, with 8 bases identical to TRBD1. This TCR was recovered from a man aged 18 to 29 who had recovered from COVID-19. The CDR3 sequence: CASSSGQGNTEAFF. Here the CDR3 DNA reads TGTGCCAGTAGTAGTGGACAGGGGAACACTGAAGCTTTCTTT.